The entry that follows covers one TCR beta chain sequence. No cognate antigen has been identified for it. The record has no base qualities; no much larger clone is one base away. The treatment or condition tag for this specimen amounts to: about 20 received Ad26.COV2.S at low or high dose, single or two shots; several received placebo; per-sample allocation not given. For vaccine and placebo recipients, the sequenced repertoires came from samples collected on day 63 after the first injection. Cohort 1b enrolled about two dozen adults aged 18-55 years at a single site in Boston, USA, between 29 July and 7 August 2020. Ad26.COV2.S was a replication-incompetent adenovirus type 26 vector that expressed a prefusion-stabilized SARS-CoV-2 spike protein derived from the original Wuhan strain. This specimen comes from a study of Ad26.COV2.S vaccination and SARS-CoV-2 variants (dated by TCRdb to the early 2020s). For the wider study: Donors in the vaccine arm were drawn from COV1001, a phase I-IIa trial of Ad26.COV2.S in healthy adults that was multicentre, randomized, double-blind and placebo-controlled. Dosing of Ad26.COV2.S was intramuscular, at either 5x10^10 or 1x10^11 viral particles, delivered as one shot or as two shots spaced 56 days apart. Sequencing of the TCRbeta repertoire served to evaluate the specificity and breadth of SARS-CoV-2-reactive T cell receptors following Ad26.COV2.S vaccination. Participants in the trial were split at random into five groups of five each, receiving low-dose or high-dose Ad26.COV2.S once or twice, or else placebo on both occasions. Investigators remained blinded to trial group allocation during experiments and outcome assessment. A total of some 30 samples were included in the TCR-sequenced set, comprising around 19 Ad26.COV2.S vaccine recipients, 5 placebo recipients and 8 SARS-CoV-2 convalescent individuals. Findings and caveats that apply to the study as a whole: The study was not powered for comparison of responses between vaccine doses or regimens. After vaccination, substantial breadth of spike-specific CD8+ and CD4+ T cell responses was reported. Higher spike-specific TCR breadth was observed in Ad26.COV2.S recipients than in placebo recipients (P = 0.0014). Vaccine and placebo recipients had similar non-spike TCR breadth, a finding consistent with the vaccine containing only spike. According to the authors, total T cell responses may have been underestimated by the TCR breadth and depth analyses.

TCRbeta CDR3 regions were sequenced with the immunoSEQ Assay. After extraction, genomic DNA underwent amplification by bias-controlled multiplex PCR, followed by high-throughput sequencing. Per the source publication's procedure: To quantify the absolute abundance of every unique TCRbeta CDR3 region, sequences were collapsed and filtered. T cell fraction was estimated by normalization of TCRbeta template counts to usable DNA, with usable DNA being measured through amplification of reference genes present in all nucleated cells. Repertoire TCRs were annotated as SARS-CoV-2-specific by exact matching of V gene, CDR3 amino acid sequence and J gene to a known reactive TCR set. The reference SARS-CoV-2 TCR set was derived from MIRA and filtered for enrichment in COVID-19-positive ImmuneCODE repertoires, a step that removed public or cross-reactive TCRs. Using the MIRA antigens, annotated TCRs were further analysed by specific ORF or by position within an ORF. Depth was the summed frequency of annotated unique rearrangements, while breadth was defined as annotated unique rearrangements over total unique productive rearrangements. TCR breadth was compared between groups using two-sided Wilcoxon rank-sum tests. TCRdb's version of the immuneACCESS table is confined to in-frame rearrangements and falls short of the full clone set. An unresolved V gene accounts for under half of the shortfall where checked; the remainder is of unknown origin. V and J calls plus clone size are reproduced from that table; the DNA served to infer D and trimming. This sample has roughly 250,000 clones in its table, and 70% to 90% of those were observed once. The top ten clonotypes cover nearly 3% of the sample.

Per the germline V gene (reference sequence), MNHNY is the CDR1 and SVGAGI is the CDR2. Reading from cysteine to phenylalanine, the CDR3 counts 15 amino acids. Kept here is only the CDR3 DNA, which spans 45 bases and is read in frame from base 1. Here V drops 7 bases and J drops 0 bases, and the junction holds 6 bases not matched to any gene. The clonotype comes from a person aged 18-65 years who received the Ad26.COV2.S COVID-19 vaccine or a placebo. The V and J segments used are TRBV6-6 and TRBJ1-3; 7 central bases correspond to TRBD1. The sequences come from peripheral blood, collected in a trial of Ad26.COV2.S vaccine versus placebo. The nucleotide sequence reads as follows: TGTGCCAGCACCGACAGGGTTAACTCTGGAAACACCATATATTTT. Translated, it reads CASTDRVNSGNTIYF.